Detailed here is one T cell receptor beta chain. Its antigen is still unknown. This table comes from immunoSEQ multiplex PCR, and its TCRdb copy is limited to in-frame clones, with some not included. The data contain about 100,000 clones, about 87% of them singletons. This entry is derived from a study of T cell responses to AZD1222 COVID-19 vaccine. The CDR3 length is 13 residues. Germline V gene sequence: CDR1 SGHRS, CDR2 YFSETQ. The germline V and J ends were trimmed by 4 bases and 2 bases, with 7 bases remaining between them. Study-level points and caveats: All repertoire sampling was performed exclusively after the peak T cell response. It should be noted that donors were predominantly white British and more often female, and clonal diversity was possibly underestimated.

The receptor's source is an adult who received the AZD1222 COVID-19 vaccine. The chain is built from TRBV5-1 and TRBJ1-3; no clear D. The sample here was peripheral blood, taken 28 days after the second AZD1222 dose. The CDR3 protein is CASSLSAGNTIYF. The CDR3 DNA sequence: TGCGCCAGCAGCCTCTCAGCTGGAAACACCATATATTTT.